This passage covers 5 T cell receptor beta chains from one sample sequenced in a study of blood T cell repertoires in COVID-19. The table came from immunoSEQ multiplex PCR; TCRdb's copy has only in-frame clones and leaves some out. Found here are about 180,000 clones, 82% of them singletons; the top ten hold over 9.5%. The sample comprised peripheral blood. Receptors were obtained from a woman of 80 years or more with active or convalescent COVID-19.

The J gene is TRBJ2-1, the V gene TRBV11-1; D is perhaps TRBD1 (5 bases). Germline CDR1 and CDR2: SGHAT and FQDESV (reference sequence). Trimming removed 1 base from V and 3 bases from J, with 7 bases in between. This CDR3 comprises 14 residues. In DNA, the CDR3 is TGTGCCAGCAGCTTAGAACAGGTCTACAATGAGCAGTTCTTC. Translating it yields CASSLEQVYNEQFF.

This clone came up a few times. The V and J genes are TRBV5-4 and TRBJ1-6; unclear D gene. The V and J ends lost 4 bases and 7 bases respectively, with 9 bases between them. This CDR3 has 13 amino acids. From germline, CDR1 is SGHNT and CDR2 YYREEE (reference sequence). The CDR3 DNA reads as TGTGCCAGCAGCGATGAGAGGAATTCACCCCTCCACTTT. This encodes CASSDERNSPLHF.

This chain links TRBV7-9 with TRBJ2-1; weak D call: TRBD2 (5 bases). The CDR3 runs 12 residues. The ends were cut back, 5 bases at V and 10 bases at J, with 12 bases in the middle. Germline-derived CDR1 and CDR2 are SEHNR and FQNEAQ (reference sequence). CDR3 residues: CASSPPSGEQFF. CDR3 coding DNA: TGTGCCAGCAGCCCCCCCAGCGGAGAGCAGTTCTTC.

This chain links TRBV5-1 with TRBJ1-5; unclear D gene. The CDR3 loop spans 15 amino acids. From germline, CDR1 is SGHRS and CDR2 YFSETQ. Trimming left V 2 bases short and J 0 bases short, with 9 bases between. CDR3 amino acids: CASSFGKHSNQPQHF. The CDR3 coding sequence is TGCGCCAGCAGCTTCGGGAAGCATAGCAATCAGCCCCAGCATTTT.

This rearrangement joins TRBV18 to TRBJ1-4; D gene uncertain. The CDR3 has 13 residues. Germline CDR1 KGHSH, CDR2 LQKENI. V was cut by 3 bases and J by 4 bases, with 6 bases left in between. The CDR3 DNA reads TGTGCCAGCTCACCCGGGTTTAATGAAAAACTGTTTTTT. Protein: CASSPGFNEKLFF.